The source of this TCR beta chain is a study of CD4 T cells in relation to SARS-CoV-2 and coronaviruses. V lost 5 bases to trimming and J lost 5 bases, with 19 bases between them. CDR3 size: 15 residues. Germline loops: CDR1 LNHDA, CDR2 SQIVND (reference sequence). Remarks on this clone: The antigen is unknown.

The assay was immunoSEQ multiplex PCR, and TCRdb's table has in-frame clones only and misses some. The sample lists around 70,000 clones, approximately 87% occurring once. Before the COVID-19 pandemic, during about 2010-2018, CD4+ T cells were taken from unexposed donors. Study-wide results and caveats: In around three fifths of donors, memory CD4+ clonotypes crossrecognized SARS-CoV-2 and at least one common cold coronavirus spike. Culture-expanded clones reflect memory recall rather than primary priming during culture. Compared with monoreactive clones, crossreactive clones showed significantly weaker SARS-CoV-2 expansion.

V and J are TRBV19 and TRBJ2-7, with D possibly being TRBD1 (6 bases). The sequence was obtained from a human donor in good health. The sequencing sample was made of memory CD4+ T cells from PBMCs. The DNA of the CDR3 is TGTGCCAGTAGTCCAATCAGGGGATTCACGGACGAGCAGTACTTC. It translates to CASSPIRGFTDEQYF.